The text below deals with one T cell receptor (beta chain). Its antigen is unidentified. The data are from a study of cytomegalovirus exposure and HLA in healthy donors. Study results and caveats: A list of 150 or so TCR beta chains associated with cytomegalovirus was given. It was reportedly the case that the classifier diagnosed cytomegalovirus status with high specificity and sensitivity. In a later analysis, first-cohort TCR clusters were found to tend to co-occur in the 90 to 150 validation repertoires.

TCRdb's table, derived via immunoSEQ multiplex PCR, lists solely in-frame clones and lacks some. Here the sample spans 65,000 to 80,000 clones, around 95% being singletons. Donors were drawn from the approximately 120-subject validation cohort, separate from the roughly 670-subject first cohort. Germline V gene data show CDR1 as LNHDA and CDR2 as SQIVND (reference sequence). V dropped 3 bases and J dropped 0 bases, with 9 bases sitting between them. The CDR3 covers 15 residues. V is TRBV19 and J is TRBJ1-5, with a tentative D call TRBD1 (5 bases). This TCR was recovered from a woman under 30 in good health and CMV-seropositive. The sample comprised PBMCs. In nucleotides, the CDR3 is TGTGCCAGTAGTATCAGGACACTTAGCAATCAGCCCCAGCATTTT. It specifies CASSIRTLSNQPQHF.